This passage covers 29 T cell receptor beta chains from one sample sequenced in a study of blood T cell repertoires in COVID-19. Using immunoSEQ multiplex PCR, the repertoire was profiled, and TCRdb retains in-frame clones only, with some absent. The sample carries more than 110,000 clones, approximately 80% recorded once. Sequenced material: peripheral blood. The receptors derive from a woman older than 75 with active or convalescent COVID-19.

This clone has a handful of counts. This CDR3 is CASSLVGSGRGTSNSPLHF. CDR3 nucleotides: TGTGCCAGCAGCTTAGTGGGCTCAGGCAGGGGGACGTCTAATTCACCCCTCCACTTT. The chain is built from TRBV7-2 and TRBJ1-6; TRBD1 matches 7 bases. Germline V gene lookup returns CDR1 SGHTA and CDR2 FQGNSA. The CDR3 runs to 19 residues. V dropped 1 base and J dropped 6; count of bases not matched to a gene: 15.

This clone turned up a few times. This chain's CDR3 is CASSPVQGAETQYF. Here the CDR3 DNA reads TGTGCCAGCTCACCTGTGCAGGGCGCAGAGACCCAGTACTTC. The rearrangement uses TRBV18 and TRBJ2-5, with a weak D call TRBD1 (5 bases). Trimming shortened V by 3 bases and J by 4 bases, and 12 bases separated the two germline ends. The CDR3 contains 14 residues. In germline, CDR1 is KGHSH, CDR2 LQKENI. The full variable domain, with the rest looked up from reference TRBV18 and TRBJ2-5, is NAGVMQNPRHLVRRRGQEARLRCSPMKGHSHVYWYRQLPEEGLKFMVYLQKENIIDESGMPKERFSAEFPKEGPSILRIQQVVRGDSAAYFCASSPVQGAETQYFGPGTRLLVL.

The J gene is TRBJ1-4, the V gene TRBV11-2; no reliable D call. CDR1 is SGHAT, CDR2 FQNNGV, per germline. Trimming shortened V by 7 bases and J by 8 bases, and 14 bases separated the two germline ends. The CDR3 loop spans 13 amino acids. The CDR3 DNA is TGTGCCAGCACCCAAGTCCGGGGAGAAAAACTGTTTTTT. Translating gives CASTQVRGEKLFF.

This chain links TRBV11-2 with TRBJ2-3; D unresolved. V dropped 5 bases and J dropped 2 bases, with 5 bases sitting between them. The CDR3 is 12 residues long. CDR1 SGHAT and CDR2 FQNNGV come from the germline V gene. The CDR3 DNA is TGTGCCAGCAGCCCTAACACAGATACGCAGTATTTT. It yields the protein CASSPNTDTQYF.

This clone was picked up a small number of times. The chain uses TRBV6-6 and TRBJ2-1; 13 nucleotides line up with TRBD2. Trimming cost V 6 bases and J 10 bases; bases outside gene matches: 9. Germline-derived CDR1 and CDR2 are MNHNY and SVGAGI (reference sequence). This CDR3 spans 15 amino acids. For the CDR3, the DNA is TGTGCCAGCAGACGCACTAGCGGGGGGGCCGGGGAGCAGTTCTTC. Protein: CASRRTSGGAGEQFF.

V usage is TRBV5-1 and J usage is TRBJ1-4; D is ambiguous. The germline V gene encodes CDR1 SGHRS and CDR2 YFSETQ. The CDR3 consists of 14 residues. Trimming stripped 4 bases from V and 8 bases from J, with 15 bases between. CDR3: CASSPGGQVEKLFF. CDR3 nucleotides: TGCGCCAGCAGCCCCGGTGGCCAGGTGGAAAAACTGTTTTTT. Full variable domain (outside the CDR3, taken from reference TRBV5-1 and TRBJ1-4): KAGVTQTPRYLIKTRGQQVTLSCSPISGHRSVSWYQQTPGQGLQFLFEYFSETQRNKGNFPGRFSGRQFSNSRSEMNVSTLELGDSALYLCASSPGGQVEKLFFGSGTQLSVL.

This clone was seen only once. The chain uses TRBV5-1 and TRBJ2-3, with TRBD1 identical over 10 bases. V lost 4 bases to trimming and J lost 6 bases; unmatched junction nucleotides: 5. Germline CDR1 is SGHRS and CDR2 is YFSETQ. The CDR3 sequence is 14 residues long. CDR3 protein: CASSRDRGSDTQYF. CDR3 in DNA: TGCGCCAGCAGCCGGGACAGGGGTTCGGATACGCAGTATTTT.

This clone was counted once. This chain uses TRBV12-3 or TRBV12-4 with TRBJ2-3, with D possibly being TRBD1 (5 bases). Trimming took 7 bases from V and 1 from J, leaving 6 bases between them. This CDR3 contains 12 residues. This CDR3 is CASTQGTDTQYF. The CDR3, as DNA: TGTGCCAGCACACAGGGCACAGATACGCAGTATTTT.

The V call is TRBV5-1, the J call TRBJ1-6, with D uncertain. CDR3 size: 15 residues. V lost 0 bases and J lost 7, with 11 bases in between. The germline CDR1 and CDR2 sequences are SGHRS and YFSETQ. The CDR3 region has the DNA TGCGCCAGCAGCTTGGACGGGAGAGTGAATTCACCCCTCCACTTT. Its translation: CASSLDGRVNSPLHF.

The sample holds a few counts of this clone. The chain links TRBV5-1 to TRBJ1-1; D is unresolved. The CDR3 consists of 13 residues. V lost 5 bases and J 0 bases, leaving 8 bases between the germline ends. Germline CDR1 and CDR2: SGHRS and YFSETQ. The CDR3 DNA reads TGCGCCAGCAGGGGAGGCGTGAACACTGAAGCTTTCTTT. It is translated as CASRGGVNTEAFF.

This clone was observed a single time. The gene calls are TRBV7-8 and TRBJ2-1; D ambiguous. This CDR3 contains 12 residues. V lost 5 bases to trimming and J lost 8 bases, with 10 bases between them. Germline V CDR1 and CDR2: SGHVS, FQNEAQ. The CDR3 reads CASSPAVHEQFF. The CDR3 nucleotides are TGTGCCAGCAGCCCCGCGGTCCATGAGCAGTTCTTC.

In DNA, the CDR3 is TGTGCCAGCAGTGATTTGCCCAGGGTGAACACTGAAGCTTTCTTT. Amino acids: CASSDLPRVNTEAFF. The V call is TRBV6-1, the J call TRBJ1-1; D perhaps matches TRBD1 (5 bases). Trimming pared 3 bases from V and 0 bases from J, leaving 11 bases between. Germline V gene lookup returns CDR1 MNHNS and CDR2 SASEGT. The CDR3 runs 15 residues.

The CDR3 coding sequence is TGTGCCAGCACAACTTCCGGGACAGGGGACGAAAAACTGTTTTTT. This codes for CASTTSGTGDEKLFF. This chain uses TRBV27 with TRBJ1-4; 10 bases match TRBD1. CDR1 MNHEY and CDR2 SMNVEV come from the germline V gene (reference sequence). Trimming cost V 7 bases and J 8 bases; bases outside gene matches: 10. CDR3 length: 15 residues.

This clone was found once. The chain couples TRBV10-1 to TRBJ1-6, with D perhaps matching TRBD1 (6 bases). The germline V and J ends were trimmed by 9 bases and 5 bases, with 23 bases remaining between them. This CDR3 comprises 17 residues. Germline values: CDR1 WNHNN, CDR2 SYGVQD (reference sequence). CDR3 sequence (DNA): TGCGCCAGTCTGTCTCGTAGACAGGAGAGAAATAATTCACCCCTCCACTTT. Translating gives CASLSRRQERNNSPLHF.

This chain links TRBV3-1 (or the pseudogene TRBV3-2) with TRBJ2-5, with 10 bases lining up with TRBD1. V lost 2 bases and J lost 5; bases outside the gene matches: 8. Germline V gene lookup returns CDR1 LGHDT and CDR2 YNNKEL (reference sequence). This CDR3 is 16 amino acids long. The CDR3 is CASSQFGTGDFETQYF. CDR3 coding DNA: TGTGCCAGCAGCCAATTTGGGACAGGGGATTTCGAGACCCAGTACTTC.

The chain links TRBV5-1 to TRBJ2-3; D remains unclear. Trimming removed 0 bases at V and 0 bases at J, with 8 bases between. This CDR3 has 15 residues. Germline V gives CDR1 SGHRS, CDR2 YFSETQ. Here the CDR3 reads CASSLDGLSTDTQYF. CDR3 in DNA: TGCGCCAGCAGCTTGGATGGCCTTAGCACAGATACGCAGTATTTT.

The rearrangement joins TRBV7-8 to TRBJ2-1; D possibly corresponds to TRBD2 (7 bases). This CDR3 is 15 amino acids long. CDR1 SGHVS and CDR2 FQNEAQ come from the germline V gene. V was pared by 0 bases and J by 6 bases, with 12 bases between. The CDR3 region is CASSLAAGAVNEQFF. The CDR3 nucleotides read TGTGCCAGCAGCTTAGCGGCGGGGGCGGTCAATGAGCAGTTCTTC.

In nucleotides, the CDR3 is TGCGCCAGCAGCCAAGGTGCGAAGACACCAGAATTAAATAGCAATCAGCCCCAGCATTTT. Translation: CASSQGAKTPELNSNQPQHF. This rearrangement joins TRBV4-3 to TRBJ1-5; D remains ambiguous. The CDR3 loop spans 20 amino acids. Germline V CDR1 and CDR2: LGHNA, YSLEER. Trimming took off 1 base at V and 0 bases at J, with 22 bases between the two ends.

The CDR3 DNA sequence: TGTGCCAGTAGCATCGGGACAGACAATTCACCCCTCCACTTT. Translation gives CASSIGTDNSPLHF. The chain carries TRBV19 and TRBJ1-6, with 7 bases aligning to TRBD1. Germline V CDR1 and CDR2: LNHDA, SQIVND (reference sequence). V lost 6 bases to trimming and J lost 7 bases; unmatched junction nucleotides: 6. CDR3 length: 14 amino acids.

This chain joins TRBV18 and TRBJ1-5; the D is unclear. The germline CDR1 and CDR2 sequences are KGHSH and LQKENI. V shed 3 bases and J shed 2 bases, with 11 bases lying between them. The CDR3 contains 15 residues. The CDR3 DNA reads as TGTGCCAGCTCACCGTGGAGTAATGGCAATCAGCCCCAGCATTTT. Protein product: CASSPWSNGNQPQHF.

The rearrangement links TRBV11-2 to TRBJ2-7, with D perhaps matching TRBD1 (6 bases). Germline V gene sequence: CDR1 SGHAT, CDR2 FQNNGV. This CDR3 region has 15 residues. The V end was cut by 1 base, the J end by 2 bases, with 12 bases between. CDR3: CASSLAHRATYEQYF. The CDR3, as DNA: TGTGCCAGCAGCTTAGCCCACAGGGCAACCTACGAGCAGTACTTC.

V and J are TRBV25-1 and TRBJ1-5; 8 bases line up with TRBD1. The CDR3 extends over 13 amino acids. V shed 6 bases and J 7 bases; nucleotides not matched to a gene: 5. CDR1 is MGHDK, CDR2 SYGVNS, per germline. CDR3 coding DNA: TGTGCCAGCAGGGGACAGGTGCACCAGCCCCAGCATTTT. Translating it yields CASRGQVHQPQHF.

The V and J genes are TRBV7-3 and TRBJ2-1, with D possibly TRBD2 on 5 matching bases. Germline CDR1 and CDR2: SGHTA and FQGTGA. The CDR3 runs 13 residues. The germline V and J ends were trimmed by 4 bases and 8 bases, with 12 bases remaining between them. This chain's CDR3 is CASSYGVPDEQFF. Written as DNA, the CDR3 is TGTGCCAGCAGCTACGGGGTCCCGGATGAGCAGTTCTTC.

The V call is TRBV19, the J call TRBJ1-5, with a possible D match to TRBD1 (6 bases). The germline V gene has CDR1 LNHDA and CDR2 SQIVND (reference sequence). The V end lost 6 bases, the J end lost 7 bases, and 19 bases lay between the germline ends. The CDR3 is made up of 15 amino acids. The CDR3 coding sequence is TGTGCCAGTAGGATGACACAGGGCGGTTGGCAGCCCCAGCATTTT. It codes for CASRMTQGGWQPQHF.

The V call is TRBV2, the J call TRBJ1-4; no definite D call. Trimming removed 6 bases at V and 3 bases at J, with 14 bases between. The germline gives CDR1 SNHLY, CDR2 FYNNEI. This CDR3 has 15 amino acids. CDR3 region: CASSRSRLANEKLFF. The CDR3 nucleotides are TGTGCCAGCAGCCGATCCAGGTTGGCTAATGAAAAACTGTTTTTT.

This clone was detected only a few times. DNA for the CDR3: TGTGCCAGCACTCTCAGAAATGAAGCTTTCTTT. This translates into CASTLRNEAFF. The chain couples TRBV6-5 to TRBJ1-1, with D hard to call. Looked up from germline, CDR1 is MNHEY and CDR2 is SVGAGI. The CDR3 totals 11 residues. Between the trimmed V and J ends, which lost 7 bases and 7 bases, there was a span of 10 bases.

The chain couples TRBV20-1 to TRBJ1-5; D perhaps matches TRBD1 (5 bases). Germline V gene lookup returns CDR1 DFQATT and CDR2 SNEGSKA (reference sequence). The CDR3 extends over 12 amino acids. V dropped 5 bases and J dropped 5 bases, with 10 bases sitting between them. CDR3 DNA sequence: TGCAGTGCTGGTGGGGGAGATCAGCCCCAGCATTTT. Translated, it gives CSAGGGDQPQHF.

The rearrangement joins TRBV13 to TRBJ2-1; D possibly corresponds to TRBD2 (6 bases). With 5 bases removed from V and 9 bases from J, the gap between germline ends came to 20 bases. This CDR3 region has 15 residues. The germline V gene encodes CDR1 PRHDT and CDR2 FYEKMQ (reference sequence). CDR3 protein: CASSPFRRGLVEQFF. DNA for the CDR3: TGTGCCAGCAGCCCGTTTCGCCGGGGGTTGGTTGAGCAGTTCTTC.

V usage is TRBV18 and J usage is TRBJ1-2, with 7 positions matching TRBD1. The V and J ends lost 3 bases and 5 bases, in that order; junction bases with no gene match: 3. The CDR3 extends over 13 amino acids. Germline CDR1 and CDR2: KGHSH and LQKENI. This chain's CDR3 is CASSPGQMYGYTF. The CDR3 DNA reads as TGTGCCAGCTCACCGGGACAGATGTATGGCTACACCTTC.